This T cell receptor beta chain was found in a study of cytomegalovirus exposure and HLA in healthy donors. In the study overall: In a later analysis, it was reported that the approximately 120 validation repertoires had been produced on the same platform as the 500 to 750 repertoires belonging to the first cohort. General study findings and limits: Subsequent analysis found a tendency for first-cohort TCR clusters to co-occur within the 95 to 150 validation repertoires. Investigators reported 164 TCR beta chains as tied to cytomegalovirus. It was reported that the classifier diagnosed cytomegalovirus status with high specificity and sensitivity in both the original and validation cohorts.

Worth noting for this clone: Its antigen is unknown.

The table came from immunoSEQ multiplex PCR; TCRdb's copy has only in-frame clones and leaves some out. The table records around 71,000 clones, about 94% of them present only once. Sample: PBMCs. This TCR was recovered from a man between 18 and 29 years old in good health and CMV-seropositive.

The CDR3 DNA reads as TGTGCCTGGAGGTCGGCGGTTGGAGGTGGGTCCTACAATGAGCAGTTCTTC. This translates into CAWRSAVGGGSYNEQFF. J is TRBJ2-1 and V is TRBV30; tentatively, D is TRBD2 (5 bases). Germline values: CDR1 GTSNPN, CDR2 SVGIG (reference sequence). Trimming stripped 3 bases from V and 1 base from J, with 19 bases between. The CDR3 contains 17 residues. Using reference TRBV30 and TRBJ2-1 for the parts outside the CDR3, the full variable domain is SQTIHQWPATLVQPVGSPLSLECTVEGTSNPNLYWYRQAAGRGLQLLFYSVGIGQISSEVPQNLSASRPQDRQFILSSKKLLLSDSGFYLCAWRSAVGGGSYNEQFFGPGTRLTVL.